The rows below give T cell receptor beta chains drawn from one sample of a study of blood T cell repertoires in COVID-19. Libraries were prepared by immunoSEQ multiplex PCR; TCRdb keeps only in-frame clonotypes and omits some of them. Among 90,000 to 140,000 clones listed, roughly 85% were seen once. Sequencing used peripheral blood. The receptors shown here come from a woman at least 80 years old with acute or convalescent COVID-19. Both conserved end residues are part of each CDR3. A D gene is named only where the DNA matches it firmly. Expanded clones are given a class, and other clones once, few, many or no size at all.

J	V	D	size	CDR3	DNA
TRBJ2-6	TRBV3-1/TRBV3-2	NA	NA	CASSQRAVGSSGANVLTF	TGTGCCAGCAGCCAGAGGGCTGTCGGGAGCTCTGGGGCCAACGTCCTGACTTTC
TRBJ1-6	TRBV27	NA	NA	CASSPGGRSPLHF	TGTGCCAGCAGCCCGGGGGGGCGGTCACCCCTCCACTTT
TRBJ1-2	TRBV18	NA	NA	CASSPPSGDYGYTF	TGTGCCAGCTCACCACCCTCAGGGGACTATGGCTACACCTTC
TRBJ2-2	TRBV6-5	TRBD2	NA	CASSYRLAGATGELFF	TGTGCCAGCAGTTACCGCCTAGCGGGAGCCACCGGGGAGCTGTTTTTT
TRBJ2-2	TRBV5-4	NA	NA	CASSLVSQDLGELFF	TGTGCCAGCAGCTTGGTTTCACAGGACCTCGGGGAGCTGTTTTTT
TRBJ2-3	TRBV13	TRBD2	NA	CASSWATSDTDTQYF	TGTGCCAGCAGCTGGGCTACTAGCGACACAGATACGCAGTATTTT
TRBJ2-1	TRBV11-2	TRBD2	NA	CASSLDRASGNEQFF	TGTGCCAGCAGCTTAGATCGGGCTAGCGGAAATGAGCAGTTCTTC
TRBJ2-7	TRBV18	TRBD1	NA	CASSTNRGPDLGEQYF	TGTGCCAGCTCAACCAACAGGGGTCCCGATCTTGGCGAGCAGTACTTC
TRBJ1-1	TRBV6-5	NA	NA	CASSSTVNTEAFF	TGTGCCAGCAGTTCGACAGTGAACACTGAAGCTTTCTTT
TRBJ1-3	TRBV5-5	NA	NA	CASRATGSPGNTIYF	TGTGCCAGCAGAGCAACAGGGAGTCCTGGAAACACCATATATTTT
TRBJ1-4	TRBV12-5	NA	NA	CASGLGVATNEKLFF	TGTGCTAGTGGTTTGGGAGTTGCAACTAATGAAAAACTGTTTTTT
TRBJ2-3	TRBV15	TRBD2	NA	CATSGGRVADTQYF	TGTGCCACCAGCGGCGGGAGGGTGGCGGATACGCAGTATTTT
TRBJ2-2	TRBV27	NA	NA	CASSIQGPRGELFF	TGTGCCAGCAGCATACAGGGTCCACGCGGGGAGCTGTTTTTT
TRBJ2-2	TRBV5-1	NA	few	CASSPSIQVGTGELFF	TGCGCCAGCAGCCCCTCAATACAGGTCGGCACCGGGGAGCTGTTTTTT
TRBJ1-2	TRBV28	NA	few	CASRGLSNYGYTF	TGTGCCAGCAGGGGACTATCCAACTATGGCTACACCTTC
TRBJ2-7	TRBV2	NA	few	CASTIYSGEQYF	TGTGCCAGCACCATATATTCAGGCGAGCAGTACTTC
TRBJ2-5	TRBV4-1	TRBD1	NA	CASSQEDREIKETQYF	TGCGCCAGCAGCCAAGAGGACAGGGAGATCAAAGAGACCCAGTACTTC
TRBJ1-1	TRBV30	TRBD1	NA	CAWRSSRTGPIRGEAFF	TGTGCCTGGAGGAGCTCAAGGACAGGCCCAATTAGAGGTGAAGCTTTCTTT
TRBJ2-5	TRBV5-1	TRBD1	NA	CASSPGARGSQETQYF	TGCGCCAGCAGCCCTGGAGCCAGGGGGAGCCAAGAGACCCAGTACTTC
TRBJ1-2	TRBV3-1/TRBV3-2	NA	once	CASSKGANSLYGYTF	TGTGCCAGCAGCAAAGGGGCCAACTCTCTCTATGGCTACACCTTC
TRBJ2-1	TRBV11-3	NA	NA	CASSPRNTRNNEQFF	TGTGCCAGCAGCCCGCGTAACACTAGGAACAATGAGCAGTTCTTC
TRBJ2-1	TRBV7-9	NA	NA	CASSFPLVSSGEQFF	TGTGCCAGCAGCTTCCCACTAGTGAGTAGCGGTGAGCAGTTCTTC
TRBJ1-5	TRBV19	TRBD1	NA	CASSTGQLFYQPQHF	TGTGCCAGTAGTACGGGACAGTTGTTTTATCAGCCCCAGCATTTT
TRBJ2-7	TRBV6-1	NA	NA	CASSDLGSSYEQYF	TGTGCCAGCAGTGATCTCGGTAGCTCCTACGAGCAGTACTTC
TRBJ1-1	TRBV7-9	NA	NA	CASSLALATEAFF	TGTGCCAGCAGCTTAGCGCTGGCCACTGAAGCTTTCTTT
TRBJ2-2	TRBV24-1	NA	NA	CATEEPNTGELFF	TGTGCGACGGAGGAACCGAACACCGGGGAGCTGTTTTTT
TRBJ2-1	TRBV7-2	TRBD2	NA	CASSLLAGSLGYNEQFF	TGTGCCAGCAGCTTATTAGCGGGCAGTCTGGGTTACAATGAGCAGTTCTTC
TRBJ1-5	TRBV27	NA	NA	CASSFGQTTRHF	TGTGCCAGCAGTTTCGGTCAAACCACTCGGCATTTT
TRBJ2-7	TRBV5-6	TRBD2	NA	CASSLLAGGFEQYF	TGTGCCAGCAGCTTACTAGCGGGAGGATTTGAGCAGTACTTC
TRBJ2-6	TRBV11-3	TRBD1	NA	CASSLGDSSGANVLTF	TGTGCCAGCAGCTTAGGGGACAGCTCTGGGGCCAACGTCCTGACTTTC
TRBJ1-4	TRBV2	NA	NA	CASSEALVLNEKLFF	TGTGCCAGCAGTGAAGCGCTCGTACTGAATGAAAAACTGTTTTTT
TRBJ2-2	TRBV7-9	TRBD1	NA	CASSLAGDRVAELFF	TGTGCCAGCAGCTTAGCTGGGGACAGGGTGGCGGAGCTGTTTTTT
TRBJ2-3	TRBV5-4	NA	NA	CASSMDGASTDTQYF	TGTGCCAGCAGCATGGACGGTGCTAGCACAGATACGCAGTATTTT
TRBJ2-2	TRBV21-1	NA	NA	CASSVSGTRVANTGELFF	TGTGCCAGCAGCGTCTCCGGGACACGCGTTGCGAACACCGGGGAGCTGTTTTTT
TRBJ1-2	TRBV5-4	TRBD1	NA	CASSLEQGAFGYTF	TGTGCCAGCAGCTTAGAACAGGGGGCTTTTGGCTACACCTTC
TRBJ2-5	TRBV12-3/TRBV12-4	TRBD1	NA	CASSPGQGETQYF	TGTGCCAGCAGTCCCGGACAGGGTGAGACCCAGTACTTC
TRBJ1-1	TRBV24-1	NA	NA	CATRQTGSSEAFF	TGTGCCACCAGACAGACAGGTTCCAGTGAAGCTTTCTTT
TRBJ2-1	TRBV30	NA	NA	CAWSVERLGEQFF	TGTGCCTGGAGTGTGGAGCGCCTTGGGGAGCAGTTCTTC
TRBJ2-1	TRBV7-9	TRBD2	NA	CASSLGTRAYDEQFF	TGTGCCAGCAGCTTAGGGACTAGAGCCTACGATGAGCAGTTCTTC
TRBJ1-1	TRBV5-4	NA	NA	CASSLGTRAFF	TGTGCCAGCAGCTTGGGAACTCGGGCTTTCTTT
TRBJ2-1	TRBV15	TRBD2	NA	CATSKGTSGTTEQFF	TGTGCCACCAGCAAAGGAACTAGCGGGACCACTGAGCAGTTCTTC
TRBJ1-4	TRBV5-1	NA	few	CASSLLGAGEKLFF	TGCGCCAGCAGCTTGCTGGGGGCGGGTGAAAAACTGTTTTTT
TRBJ1-6	TRBV2	NA	NA	CASSEALQGRLHF	TGTGCCAGCAGTGAAGCGCTTCAGGGCCGCCTCCACTTT
TRBJ1-1	TRBV29-1	TRBD1	NA	CSVEGSRTGAAEAFF	TGCAGCGTTGAAGGGAGTCGGACAGGGGCGGCTGAAGCTTTCTTT
TRBJ2-3	TRBV27	NA	NA	CASSPRGRGTDTQYF	TGTGCCAGCAGTCCCCGCGGTCGGGGCACAGATACGCAGTATTTT
TRBJ2-3	TRBV24-1	NA	NA	CATRPGQYSTDTQYF	TGTGCCACCAGACCTGGACAGTATAGCACAGATACGCAGTATTTT
TRBJ2-1	TRBV24-1	NA	NA	CATSDLPTSVDEQFF	TGTGCCACCAGTGATTTGCCGACTAGTGTCGATGAGCAGTTCTTC